The 10 T cell receptor beta chains below come from one sample, sequenced in a study of blood T cell repertoires in COVID-19. The table came from immunoSEQ multiplex PCR; TCRdb's copy has only in-frame clones and leaves some out. The sample yields 250,000 to 350,000 clones, approximately 83% seen once. Material for sequencing was PBMCs or T cells enriched from blood (not recorded which). These receptors all stem from a woman aged 30 to 39 who had recovered from COVID-19.

The chain has TRBV28 and TRBJ1-4; D ambiguous. Trimming pared 7 bases from V and 1 base from J, leaving 16 bases between. This CDR3 has 16 amino acids. CDR1 and CDR2 from the germline V gene are MDHEN and SYDVKM. CDR3 DNA sequence: TGTGCCAGCATCCCAACAGTGTTTAGAACTAATGAAAAACTGTTTTTT. Translating gives CASIPTVFRTNEKLFF.

V is TRBV24-1 and J is TRBJ1-2; D not resolved. The germline CDR1 and CDR2 sequences are KGHDR and SFDVKD. The ends were cut back, 7 bases at V and 2 bases at J, with 13 bases in the middle. The CDR3 runs to 14 residues. CDR3 residues: CATSERRVNYGYTF. In nucleotides, the CDR3 is TGTGCCACCAGCGAACGGAGGGTCAACTATGGCTACACCTTC.

The chain links TRBV5-1 to TRBJ2-7, with D unresolved. V was trimmed by 0 bases and J by 0 bases, leaving 13 bases between them. CDR3 length equals 16 residues. In germline, CDR1 is SGHRS, CDR2 YFSETQ. CDR3 DNA sequence: TGCGCCAGCAGCTTGGGGGCCCACTCGAGCTCCTACGAGCAGTACTTC. This sequence encodes CASSLGAHSSSYEQYF.

This rearrangement joins TRBV3-1 (or the pseudogene TRBV3-2) to TRBJ1-5, with D hard to call. Germline CDR1 LGHDT, CDR2 YNNKEL (reference sequence). The V gene lost 1 base and the J gene lost 0 bases, with 10 bases spanning the gap. The CDR3 contains 16 residues. CDR3 coding DNA: TGTGCCAGCAGCCAAGGAGCGGGCATTAGCAATCAGCCCCAGCATTTT. It codes for CASSQGAGISNQPQHF.

CDR3 residues: CASSWDGRTYNEQFF. CDR3 bases: TGTGCCAGCAGCTGGGACGGGAGGACCTACAATGAGCAGTTCTTC. The J gene is TRBJ2-1, the V gene TRBV7-3; TRBD2 matches at 7 bases. The germline gives CDR1 SGHTA, CDR2 FQGTGA. This CDR3 is built from 15 residues. The ends lost 4 bases at V and 2 bases at J; junction bases unmatched: 5.

This chain links TRBV5-4 with TRBJ1-6; no firm D call. CDR1 and CDR2 (germline): SGHNT, YYREEE (reference sequence). V gave up 0 bases and J gave up 8 bases, with 3 bases separating them. The CDR3 consists of 12 residues. CDR3 amino acids: CASSLAYSPLHF. The CDR3 bases are TGTGCCAGCAGCTTGGCCTATTCACCCCTCCACTTT.

The chain combines TRBV2 with TRBJ2-3; 7 bases agree with TRBD2. The germline CDR1 and CDR2 sequences are SNHLY and FYNNEI. CDR3 length: 14 residues. Trimming took 4 bases from V and 4 from J; bases not matched to a gene: 5. The CDR3 is CASSGTRSADTQYF. CDR3 nucleotide sequence: TGTGCCAGCAGTGGGACTAGGTCGGCAGATACGCAGTATTTT. Looking up the rest from reference TRBV2 and TRBJ2-3 gives the full variable domain: EPEVTQTPSHQVTQMGQEVILRCVPISNHLYFYWYRQILGQKVEFLVSFYNNEISEKSEIFDDQFSVERPDGSNFTLKIRSTKLEDSAMYFCASSGTRSADTQYFGPGTRLTVL.

The CDR3 sequence is CASSQRGAEGNTIYF. The DNA for the CDR3 is TGTGCCAGCAGCCAGCGGGGGGCGGAGGGAAACACCATATATTTT. This chain uses TRBV3-1 (or the pseudogene TRBV3-2) with TRBJ1-3; D possibly corresponds to TRBD1 (6 bases). Germline CDR1 is LGHDT and CDR2 is YNNKEL (reference sequence). The CDR3 length is 15 residues. Between the trimmed V and J ends, which lost 3 bases and 4 bases, there was a span of 13 bases.

The chain has TRBV6-5 and TRBJ2-1, with TRBD2 as a possible D gene (5 bases). Germline-derived CDR1 and CDR2 are MNHEY and SVGAGI. CDR3 length: 11 residues. Trimming took off 7 bases at V and 6 bases at J, with 7 bases between the two ends. The DNA for the CDR3 is TGTGCCAGCACCAGCGGCAATGAGCAGTTCTTC. Translated: CASTSGNEQFF.

The gene calls are TRBV28 and TRBJ2-6; D not certain. The germline V and J ends were trimmed by 2 bases and 3 bases, with 23 bases remaining between them. The germline CDR1 and CDR2 sequences are MDHEN and SYDVKM. This CDR3 region has 20 residues. DNA of the CDR3: TGTGCCAGCAGTTTACCTCACTCTTATGTCCTAGGCTATGGGGCCAACGTCCTGACTTTC. Translated, it gives CASSLPHSYVLGYGANVLTF.